This T cell receptor (beta chain) derives from a study of blood T cell repertoires in COVID-19. The data were produced by immunoSEQ multiplex PCR, yet TCRdb's version contains in-frame clones alone and is incomplete. The sample shows about 45,000 clones, 89% of them seen only once. Germline V gives CDR1 LNHDA, CDR2 SQIVND (reference sequence). With 5 bases clipped from V and 1 base from J, the junction kept 4 bases outside the gene matches. The CDR3 is 15 residues long. The chain couples TRBV19 to TRBJ2-1; TRBD2 aligns across 8 bases. The source material was peripheral blood. The sequence derives from a human donor in a cohort sampled during active COVID-19. This CDR3 is CASSPRGGSYNEQFF. Here the CDR3 DNA reads TGTGCCAGTAGTCCCCGGGGGGGGTCCTACAATGAGCAGTTCTTC.